This TCR beta chain was recorded in a study of cytomegalovirus exposure and HLA in healthy donors. In the study overall: Of the donors genotyped, approximately 430 in all, around 77% fell in the Caucasian-associated ancestry cluster.

Germline-derived CDR1 and CDR2 are MNHEY and SMNVEV (reference sequence). The V end lost 8 bases, the J end lost 3 bases, and 16 bases lay between the germline ends. The CDR3 length is 14 residues. Vbeta (60) and Jbeta (13) primers were used in the PCR. The repertoire was sequenced with immunoSEQ multiplex PCR; TCRdb's copy has only in-frame clones and lacks some. The sample holds 150,000 or so clones, roughly 75% seen once. The genes are TRBV27 and TRBJ1-1, with D maybe TRBD1 (6 bases). Material for sequencing was PBMCs. This TCR was sampled from a man aged 35 to 55 in good health and CMV-seronegative. CDR3 in amino acids: CASLRGGTDTEAFF. DNA of the CDR3: TGTGCCAGCCTAAGAGGGGGTACCGACACTGAAGCTTTCTTT.